The next 26 T cell receptor beta chains were all read from a single sample in a study of PD-L1 blockade in urothelial cancer. The repertoire was sequenced with immunoSEQ multiplex PCR; TCRdb's copy has only in-frame clones and lacks some. Of just under 45,000 clones listed, about four fifths were seen once; the top ten hold roughly 16%. Time point: peripheral blood 6 weeks after treatment start. The material sequenced was PBMCs, taken around atezolizumab (anti-PD-L1) treatment. Receptors were obtained from a man between 60 and 70 years old with urothelial cancer.

V and J are TRBV5-1 and TRBJ1-1; possibly TRBD1 for D (5 bases). The CDR3 runs 14 residues. V lost 4 bases and J lost 0, with 10 bases in between. Germline V gene sequence: CDR1 SGHRS, CDR2 YFSETQ. This CDR3 is CASSPGTVNTEAFF. In DNA form, the CDR3 reads TGCGCCAGCAGCCCGGGGACTGTGAACACTGAAGCTTTCTTT. The full variable domain, completed using reference TRBV5-1 and TRBJ1-1, is KAGVTQTPRYLIKTRGQQVTLSCSPISGHRSVSWYQQTPGQGLQFLFEYFSETQRNKGNFPGRFSGRQFSNSRSEMNVSTLELGDSALYLCASSPGTVNTEAFFGQGTRLTVV.

The chain links TRBV28 to TRBJ2-3; 12 bases map to TRBD2. This CDR3 has 15 residues. Germline V gene data show CDR1 as MDHEN and CDR2 as SYDVKM. V gave up 7 bases and J gave up 4 bases; unmatched junction bases: 6. The CDR3 coding sequence is TGTGCCAGCACCTCTAGCGGGGGGGCGGCAGATACGCAGTATTTT. Its translation is CASTSSGGAADTQYF.

The chain carries TRBV5-1 and TRBJ2-5; TRBD1 agrees at 8 bases. The CDR3 is made up of 15 amino acids. Germline V gene sequence: CDR1 SGHRS, CDR2 YFSETQ. V trimming: 1 base; J trimming: 4 bases; junction bases outside the gene matches: 6. As DNA, the CDR3 is TGCGCCAGCAGCTTGAGGGGTGGACAGGGAGAGACCCAGTACTTC. Protein product: CASSLRGGQGETQYF.

The chain employs TRBV7-8 and TRBJ2-3, with TRBD1 matching over 8 bases. CDR3 length: 17 amino acids. The V and J ends lost 1 base and 2 bases, in that order; junction bases with no gene match: 8. The germline gives CDR1 SGHVS, CDR2 FQNEAQ. The CDR3 reads CASSLDQGALATDTQYF. For the CDR3, the DNA is TGTGCCAGCAGCTTAGATCAGGGGGCGCTGGCCACAGATACGCAGTATTTT.

V usage is TRBV28 and J usage is TRBJ1-2; D unclear. The CDR3 runs 15 residues. CDR1 MDHEN and CDR2 SYDVKM come from the germline V gene. V was trimmed by 7 bases and J by 8 bases, leaving 23 bases between them. Here the CDR3 DNA reads TGTGCCAGCACCAGATCGGGAGGACGGGTAGACGGCTACACCTTC. It encodes CASTRSGGRVDGYTF.

The chain employs TRBV7-6 and TRBJ2-7; 9 bases are shared with TRBD2. This CDR3 has 16 residues. Germline CDR1 and CDR2: SGHVS and FNYEAQ. The V segment lost 5 bases and the J segment 2 bases; nucleotides outside the gene matches: 10. The CDR3 loop is CASSPNPSGATYEQYF. The CDR3 DNA reads as TGTGCCAGCAGCCCAAACCCTAGCGGGGCAACCTACGAGCAGTACTTC.

The genes are TRBV5-1 and TRBJ2-5; D is uncertain. Trimming shortened V by 0 bases and J by 0 bases, and 9 bases separated the two germline ends. CDR1 is SGHRS and CDR2 is YFSETQ in the germline V gene. The length of the CDR3 is 15 residues. The CDR3 here is CASSLGSRNQETQYF. The CDR3 region has the DNA TGCGCCAGCAGCTTGGGGTCCAGAAACCAAGAGACCCAGTACTTC.

The chain employs TRBV28 and TRBJ2-3; 10 bases match TRBD2. This CDR3 region has 17 residues. The junction had 13 bases not matched to a gene; V was cut back by 6 bases and J by 4 bases. Germline CDR1 reads MDHEN; CDR2 reads SYDVKM. The CDR3 DNA reads TGTGCCAGCAGCCTGACTTTGAGCGGGGGGGCCGCAGATACGCAGTATTTT. Translation: CASSLTLSGGAADTQYF.

The V gene is TRBV5-1, the J gene TRBJ2-7, with 10 bases identical to TRBD2. CDR1 is SGHRS, CDR2 YFSETQ, per germline. The CDR3 covers 17 residues. V was pared by 1 base and J by 2 bases, with 9 bases of the junction left unmatched. CDR3 sequence reads: CASSLRASGGFPYEQYF. CDR3 DNA: TGCGCCAGCAGCTTGAGAGCTAGCGGGGGATTCCCCTACGAGCAGTACTTC.

This chain uses TRBV5-1 with TRBJ1-1; TRBD1 is a possible D gene (5 bases). Germline CDR1 and CDR2: SGHRS and YFSETQ. The CDR3 spans 14 residues. V lost 0 bases to trimming and J lost 7 bases, with 13 bases between them. The CDR3 is CASSLEWTGGEAFF. The CDR3 nucleotides are TGCGCCAGCAGCTTGGAGTGGACGGGGGGTGAAGCTTTCTTT.

The V and J genes are TRBV30 and TRBJ2-3, with D unclear. Per the germline V gene, CDR1 is GTSNPN and CDR2 is SVGIG (reference sequence). The CDR3 contains 12 residues. Trimming shortened V by 2 bases and J by 4 bases, and 7 bases separated the two germline ends. For the CDR3, the DNA is TGTGCCTGGAGTATCCTATCAGATACGCAGTATTTT. Translating gives CAWSILSDTQYF.

This clone was found a few times. CDR3 DNA: TGTGCCAGCAGCTACGGGGGCACCGGGGAGCTGTTTTTT. Protein product: CASSYGGTGELFF. The gene calls are TRBV7-2 and TRBJ2-2; maybe TRBD2 (6 bases). CDR1 and CDR2 (germline): SGHTA, FQGNSA. The CDR3 extends over 13 amino acids. V lost 4 bases, J lost 4 bases, and 7 bases lay in between.

The CDR3 nucleotides are TGTGCCTGGAGTGTCAGTCTAGCGGACTACAATGAGCAGTTCTTC. Translating gives CAWSVSLADYNEQFF. V and J are TRBV30 and TRBJ2-1; 7 nucleotides align to TRBD2. V shed 0 bases, J shed 3 bases, and the junction held 5 bases outside the gene matches. The germline V gene encodes CDR1 GTSNPN and CDR2 SVGIG (reference sequence). The CDR3 extends over 15 amino acids.

This chain uses TRBV7-9 with TRBJ1-1; the D gene is possibly TRBD1 (5 bases). The CDR3 runs 14 residues. Per germline, CDR1 SEHNR and CDR2 FQNEAQ (reference sequence). Deletions cut 5 bases from V and 6 bases from J, with 16 bases between. CDR3 coding DNA: TGTGCCAGCAGCGAACACGACAGAAATCCTGAAGCTTTCTTT. Protein sequence: CASSEHDRNPEAFF.

As for this clone: The junction departs from the called germline gene at one end, perhaps through a read error. The V gene is TRBV7-7, the J gene TRBJ2-5; TRBD1 matches 11 bases. The CDR3 spans 14 residues. Looked up from germline, CDR1 is SSHAT and CDR2 is FNYEAQ (reference sequence). The CDR3: CASSRTGGVETQYF. The CDR3, as DNA: TGTGCTAGCAGCCGGACAGGGGGCGTGGAGACCCAGTACTTC.

The chain couples TRBV5-1 to TRBJ1-1; the match to TRBD1 covers 7 bases. This CDR3 is 15 amino acids long. CDR1 SGHRS and CDR2 YFSETQ come from the germline V gene. The ends lost 2 bases at V and 4 bases at J; junction bases unmatched: 8. The CDR3 bases are TGCGCCAGCAGCTTCCCTAGACAGGGTGGCACTGAAGCTTTCTTT. The encoded protein is CASSFPRQGGTEAFF.

The DNA for the CDR3 is TGCGCCAGCAGCCGCAGCGGGGCGAACACAGATACGCAGTATTTT. Protein: CASSRSGANTDTQYF. This chain links TRBV5-1 with TRBJ2-3; 7 bases fit TRBD2. The J segment lost 2 bases and the V segment lost 4 bases, leaving 7 bases of the junction unmatched. CDR1 SGHRS and CDR2 YFSETQ come from the germline V gene. The CDR3 is 15 residues long.

The rearrangement uses TRBV19 and TRBJ2-1; 9 bases map to TRBD2. CDR1 is LNHDA, CDR2 SQIVND, per germline (reference sequence). The CDR3 extends over 18 amino acids. V dropped 3 bases and J dropped 0; count of bases not matched to a gene: 9. CDR3 sequence reads: CASSILSSGESSYNEQFF. CDR3 bases: TGTGCCAGTAGTATTCTGTCTAGCGGGGAGAGCTCCTACAATGAGCAGTTCTTC.

The V and J genes are TRBV2 and TRBJ2-7; the D gene is possibly TRBD1 (6 bases). Trimming removed 1 base at V and 7 bases at J, with 8 bases between. Germline-derived CDR1 and CDR2 are SNHLY and FYNNEI. The CDR3 runs 12 residues. CDR3 nucleotide sequence: TGTGCCAGCAGTGAAGGGACAGTAGAGCAGTACTTC. Its translation: CASSEGTVEQYF. The variable domain in full, completed from reference TRBV2 and TRBJ2-7, reads EPEVTQTPSHQVTQMGQEVILRCVPISNHLYFYWYRQILGQKVEFLVSFYNNEISEKSEIFDDQFSVERPDGSNFTLKIRSTKLEDSAMYFCASSEGTVEQYFGPGTRLTVT.

This clone was picked up a small number of times. The genes are TRBV5-1 and TRBJ2-1; the match to TRBD2 covers 10 bases. CDR3 length equals 17 residues. V dropped 1 base and J dropped 3; count of bases not matched to a gene: 7. In germline, CDR1 is SGHRS, CDR2 YFSETQ. CDR3 loop: CASSLKRGGLGYNEQFF. CDR3 sequence (DNA): TGCGCCAGCAGCTTGAAGCGGGGGGGTCTAGGCTACAATGAGCAGTTCTTC. Looking up the rest from reference TRBV5-1 and TRBJ2-1 gives the full variable domain: KAGVTQTPRYLIKTRGQQVTLSCSPISGHRSVSWYQQTPGQGLQFLFEYFSETQRNKGNFPGRFSGRQFSNSRSEMNVSTLELGDSALYLCASSLKRGGLGYNEQFFGPGTRLTVL.

This clone was seen once. This chain uses TRBV13 with TRBJ2-2; 8 nucleotides agree with TRBD1. The germline gives CDR1 PRHDT, CDR2 FYEKMQ (reference sequence). This CDR3 contains 15 residues. The J segment lost 6 bases and the V segment lost 5 bases, leaving 8 bases of the junction unmatched. As DNA, the CDR3 is TGTGCCAGCAGCCGCAGGGGGCCGGTCCCCGGGGAGCTGTTTTTT. Its protein is CASSRRGPVPGELFF.

This chain links TRBV5-1 with TRBJ2-1, with a weak D call TRBD2 (6 bases). This CDR3 region has 13 residues. CDR1 is SGHRS and CDR2 is YFSETQ in the germline V gene. V was clipped by 4 bases and J by 7 bases, with 12 bases between them. This chain's CDR3 is CASSPTRGNEQFF. The CDR3 nucleotides are TGCGCCAGCAGCCCGACCCGGGGGAATGAGCAGTTCTTC.

This sequence joins TRBV29-1 and TRBJ1-5; D call uncertain. This CDR3 spans 14 amino acids. Trimming removed 5 bases at V and 3 bases at J, with 14 bases between. From germline, CDR1 is SQVTM and CDR2 ANQGSEA. CDR3 sequence (DNA): TGCAGCGTTCTGACCGGGAACTACAATCAGCCCCAGCATTTT. Protein: CSVLTGNYNQPQHF.

The chain has TRBV4-1 and TRBJ1-2; D not certain. There are 16 residues in the CDR3. The germline CDR1 and CDR2 sequences are MGHRA and YSYEKL. V gave up 3 bases and J gave up 4 bases, with 18 bases separating them. CDR3 residues: CASSHPGRGVLYGYTF. For the CDR3, the DNA is TGCGCCAGCAGCCACCCTGGACGGGGAGTTCTCTATGGCTACACCTTC.

CDR3 residues: CASSLDAGEQFF. CDR3 sequence (DNA): TGTGCCAGCAGCTTAGACGCAGGGGAGCAGTTCTTC. The V and J genes are TRBV7-9 and TRBJ2-1, with a possible D match to TRBD1 (5 bases). V was pared by 1 base and J by 10 bases, with 8 bases between. Per germline, CDR1 SEHNR and CDR2 FQNEAQ (reference sequence). The CDR3 runs 12 residues.

V gene TRBV25-1 combines with J gene TRBJ2-1; D is perhaps TRBD2 (6 bases). V was trimmed by 4 bases and J by 8 bases, leaving 9 bases between them. There are 12 residues in the CDR3. Germline CDR1 and CDR2: MGHDK and SYGVNS. As DNA, the CDR3 is TGTGCCAGCAGTGCTCGGGAGTATGAGCAGTTCTTC. Translating gives CASSAREYEQFF.